Sequencing of this T cell receptor beta chain was carried out in a study of shared clonotypes between healthy human individuals. This table comes from immunoSEQ multiplex PCR, and its TCRdb copy is limited to in-frame clones, with some not included. The data contain some 530,000 clones, around 80% of them singletons. The CDR3 spans 16 residues. J gave up 2 bases and V 4 bases, and 7 bases lay outside the gene matches. A remark on this clone: Its antigen is still unknown.

Whole-study findings and limits: With few donors, the genetic and exposure-history diversity represented was limited.

Adult donors, all healthy and HIV-negative, had no recent acute infections or vaccinations. V and J are TRBV5-3 and TRBJ1-5; 9 nucleotides align to TRBD1. TRBV5-3 is sorted into the ORF group, with uncertain function. The source is a woman between 40 and 55 years old in good health. Some clones in this sample may be carry-over from other donors' samples. The sample taken for sequencing was PBMCs. CDR3 in amino acids: CARSIGQGFCNQPQHF. CDR3 nucleotides: TGTGCCAGAAGCATAGGACAGGGGTTTTGCAATCAGCCCCAGCATTTT.